This TCR beta chain comes out of a study of blood T cell repertoires in COVID-19. Overall study context: Italy, Spain and the United States were the sources of the convalescent and acute COVID-19 samples. Nucleic acid was either cDNA or gDNA, and it came from T cells, B-cell-depleted T cells, or PBMCs.

This CDR3 has 15 residues. Trimming cost V 5 bases and J 6 bases; bases outside gene matches: 6. The germline V gene encodes CDR1 SNHLY and CDR2 FYNNEI. Authors' analysis steps: Estimated nucleated cell counts came from reference gene primer amplification. The repertoire was sequenced with immunoSEQ multiplex PCR; TCRdb's copy has only in-frame clones and lacks some. V, J and clone size reflect that table, while D and trimming were determined from the DNA. The sample records approximately 60,000 clones, roughly three quarters being singletons. The chain joins TRBV2 to TRBJ1-5; 11 bases agree with TRBD1. The receptor was isolated from an elderly woman with active or convalescent COVID-19. Source material: peripheral blood. CDR3 loop: CASSRTGGEGQPQHF. CDR3 nucleotide sequence: TGTGCCAGCAGTCGGACAGGGGGCGAGGGTCAGCCCCAGCATTTT.